This TCR beta chain was obtained from a study of metastatic and nonmetastatic thyroid tumors. On this clone itself: The sample has other DNA sequences that encode this CDR3 too.

Every patient was untreated before thyroid surgery. TCRdb re-called the PCR reads through MiXCR. Here the sample spans roughly 89,000 clones, roughly an eighth being singletons. V gave up 6 bases and J gave up 2 bases, with 23 bases separating them. CDR3 size: 17 residues. The germline CDR1 and CDR2 sequences are MNHEY and SMNVEV (reference sequence). The material sequenced was tumor tissue. This sequence joins TRBV27 and TRBJ2-7; D possibly corresponds to TRBD1 (6 bases). This clonotype was obtained from a female donor with papillary thyroid cancer or a benign thyroid nodule (not recorded which). Some clones in this sample may be carry-over from other donors' samples. CDR3 in amino acids: CASRGGRQGPSTYEQYF. The CDR3 nucleotides are TGTGCCAGCAGAGGTGGACGGCAGGGGCCTTCCACCTACGAGCAGTACTTC.